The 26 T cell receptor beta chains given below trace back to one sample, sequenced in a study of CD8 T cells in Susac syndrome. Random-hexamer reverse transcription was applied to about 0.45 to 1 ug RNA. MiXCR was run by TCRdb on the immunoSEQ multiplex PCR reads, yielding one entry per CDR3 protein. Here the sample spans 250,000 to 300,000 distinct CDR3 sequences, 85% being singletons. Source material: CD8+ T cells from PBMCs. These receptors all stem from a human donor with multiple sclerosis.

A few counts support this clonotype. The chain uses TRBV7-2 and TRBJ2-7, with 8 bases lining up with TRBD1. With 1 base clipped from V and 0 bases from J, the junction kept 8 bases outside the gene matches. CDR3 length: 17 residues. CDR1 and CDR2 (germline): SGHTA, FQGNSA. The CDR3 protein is CASSLDPTGAFSYEQYF. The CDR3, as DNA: TGTGCCAGCAGCTTAGACCCGACAGGGGCCTTCTCCTACGAGCAGTACTTC. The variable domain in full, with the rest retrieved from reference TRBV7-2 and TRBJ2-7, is GAGVSQSPSNKVTEKGKDVELRCDPISGHTALYWYRQSLGQGLEFLIYFQGNSAPDKSGLPSDRFSAERTGGSVSTLTIQRTQQEDSAVYLCASSLDPTGAFSYEQYFGPGTRLTVT.

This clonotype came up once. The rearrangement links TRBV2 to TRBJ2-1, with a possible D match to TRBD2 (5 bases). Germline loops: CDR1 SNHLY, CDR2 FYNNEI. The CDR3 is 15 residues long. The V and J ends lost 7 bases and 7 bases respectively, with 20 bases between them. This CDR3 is CASTDVTTFSNEQFF. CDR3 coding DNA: TGTGCCAGCACCGATGTGACTACGTTTTCGAATGAGCAGTTCTTC.

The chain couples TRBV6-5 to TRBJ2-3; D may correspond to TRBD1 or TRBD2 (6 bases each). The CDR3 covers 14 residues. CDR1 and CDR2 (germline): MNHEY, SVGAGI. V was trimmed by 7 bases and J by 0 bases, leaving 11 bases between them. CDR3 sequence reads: CASTRGLSTDTQYF. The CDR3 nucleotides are TGTGCCAGCACCAGGGGACTTAGCACAGATACGCAGTATTTT.

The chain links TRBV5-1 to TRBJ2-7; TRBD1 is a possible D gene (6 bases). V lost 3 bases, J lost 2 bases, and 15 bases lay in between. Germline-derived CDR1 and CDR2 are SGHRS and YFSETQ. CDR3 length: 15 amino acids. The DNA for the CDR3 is TGCGCCAGCAGCTCGCGTCATTGGGGGCCCTACGAGCAGTACTTC. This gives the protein CASSSRHWGPYEQYF.

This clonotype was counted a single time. The CDR3 nucleotides read TGTGCCAGCAGTTACTCAGAGGACGGAGAGAACACCGGGGAGCTGTTTTTT. It translates to CASSYSEDGENTGELFF. This chain links TRBV6-5 with TRBJ2-2; D gene uncertain. The CDR3 length is 17 residues. Germline CDR1 MNHEY, CDR2 SVGAGI. The germline V and J ends were trimmed by 0 bases and 1 base, with 12 bases remaining between them.

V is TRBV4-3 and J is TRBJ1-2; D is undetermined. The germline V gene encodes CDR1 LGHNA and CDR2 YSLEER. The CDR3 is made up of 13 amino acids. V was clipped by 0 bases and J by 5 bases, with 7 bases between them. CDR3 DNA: TGCGCCAGCAGCCAAGATCTCGGTTATGGCTACACCTTC. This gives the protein CASSQDLGYGYTF.

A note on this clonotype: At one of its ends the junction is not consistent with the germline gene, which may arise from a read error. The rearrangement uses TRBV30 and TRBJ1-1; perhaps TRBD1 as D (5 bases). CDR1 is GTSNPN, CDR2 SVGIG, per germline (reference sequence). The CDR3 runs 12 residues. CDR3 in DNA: TGTGCTTGGAGTGTGGGGGGCACTGAAGCTTTCTTT. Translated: CAWSVGGTEAFF.

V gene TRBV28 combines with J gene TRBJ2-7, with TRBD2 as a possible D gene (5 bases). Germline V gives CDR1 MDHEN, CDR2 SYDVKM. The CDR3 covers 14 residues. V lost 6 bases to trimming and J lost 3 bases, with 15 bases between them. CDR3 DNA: TGTGCCAGCAGACTTTTGGGAGAGGGCTACGAGCAGTACTTC. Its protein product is CASRLLGEGYEQYF.

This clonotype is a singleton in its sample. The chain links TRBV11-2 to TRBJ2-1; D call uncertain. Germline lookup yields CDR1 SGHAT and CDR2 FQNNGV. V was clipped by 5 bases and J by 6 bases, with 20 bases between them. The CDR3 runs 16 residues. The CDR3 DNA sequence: TGTGCCAGCAGCCCCACCCCAGAACCGCCGTCCAATGAGCAGTTCTTC. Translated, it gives CASSPTPEPPSNEQFF.

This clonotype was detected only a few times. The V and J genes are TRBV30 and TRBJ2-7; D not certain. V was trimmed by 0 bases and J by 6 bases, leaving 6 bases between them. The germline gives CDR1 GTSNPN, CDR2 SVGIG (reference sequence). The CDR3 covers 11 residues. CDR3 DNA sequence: TGTGCCTGGAGTGTACTGTTCGAGCAGTACTTC. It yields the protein CAWSVLFEQYF.

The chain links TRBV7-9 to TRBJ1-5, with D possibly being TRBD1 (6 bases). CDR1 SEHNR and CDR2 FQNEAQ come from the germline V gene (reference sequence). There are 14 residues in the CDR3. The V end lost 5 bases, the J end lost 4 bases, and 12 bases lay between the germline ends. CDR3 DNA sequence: TGTGCCAGCAGCCTAGGACAGTTGAATCAGCCCCAGCATTTT. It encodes CASSLGQLNQPQHF. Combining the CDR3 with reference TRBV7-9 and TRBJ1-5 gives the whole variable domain DTGVSQNPRHKITKRGQNVTFRCDPISEHNRLYWYRQTLGQGPEFLTYFQNEAQLEKSRLLSDRFSAERPKGSFSTLEIQRTEQGDSAMYLCASSLGQLNQPQHFGDGTRLSIL.

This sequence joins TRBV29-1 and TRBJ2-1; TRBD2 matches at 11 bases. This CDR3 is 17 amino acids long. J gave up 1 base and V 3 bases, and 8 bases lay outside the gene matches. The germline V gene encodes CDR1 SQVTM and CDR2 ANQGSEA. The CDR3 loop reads CSVDGVAGGPSYNEQFF. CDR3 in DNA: TGCAGCGTTGATGGCGTAGCGGGAGGGCCGTCCTACAATGAGCAGTTCTTC.

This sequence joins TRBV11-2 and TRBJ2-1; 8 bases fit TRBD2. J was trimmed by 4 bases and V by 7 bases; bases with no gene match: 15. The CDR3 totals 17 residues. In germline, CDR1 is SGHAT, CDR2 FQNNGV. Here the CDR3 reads CASNPGRLAGYYNEQFF. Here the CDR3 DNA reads TGTGCCAGCAACCCTGGACGTTTAGCGGGATATTACAATGAGCAGTTCTTC.

This CDR3 reads CASGTGNTIYF. The DNA for the CDR3 is TGTGCCAGCGGAACTGGAAACACCATATATTTT. V and J are TRBV9 and TRBJ1-3; D remains ambiguous. Germline values: CDR1 SGDLS, CDR2 YYNGEE. This CDR3 is built from 11 residues. V was pared by 7 bases and J by 2 bases, with 4 bases between.

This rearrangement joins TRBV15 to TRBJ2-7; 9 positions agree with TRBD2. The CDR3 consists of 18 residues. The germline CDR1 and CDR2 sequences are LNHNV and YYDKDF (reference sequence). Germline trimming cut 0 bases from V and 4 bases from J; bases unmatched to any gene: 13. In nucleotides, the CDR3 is TGTGCCACCAGCAGAGAGGGGGGATTTAGCGGGAGAACGTACGAGCAGTACTTC. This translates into CATSREGGFSGRTYEQYF. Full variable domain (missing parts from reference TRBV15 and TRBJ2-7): DAMVIQNPRYQVTQFGKPVTLSCSQTLNHNVMYWYQQKSSQAPKLLFHYYDKDFNNEADTPDNFQSRRPNTSFCFLDIRSPGLGDTAMYLCATSREGGFSGRTYEQYFGPGTRLTVT.

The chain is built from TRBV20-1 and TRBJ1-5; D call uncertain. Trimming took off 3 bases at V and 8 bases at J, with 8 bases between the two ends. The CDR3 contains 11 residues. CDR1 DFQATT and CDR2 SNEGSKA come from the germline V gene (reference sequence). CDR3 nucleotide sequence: TGCAGTGCTAGCGTACATGAGCCCCAGCATTTT. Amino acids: CSASVHEPQHF.

CDR3 in amino acids: CASSSRQYPEYF. The CDR3 DNA is TGTGCCAGCAGCTCAAGACAGTACCCGGAGTACTTC. The J gene is TRBJ2-7, the V gene TRBV7-9; a weak D match, TRBD1 (5 bases). V was pared by 4 bases and J by 11 bases, with 15 bases between. The germline V gene has CDR1 SEHNR and CDR2 FQNEAQ (reference sequence). This CDR3 spans 12 amino acids.

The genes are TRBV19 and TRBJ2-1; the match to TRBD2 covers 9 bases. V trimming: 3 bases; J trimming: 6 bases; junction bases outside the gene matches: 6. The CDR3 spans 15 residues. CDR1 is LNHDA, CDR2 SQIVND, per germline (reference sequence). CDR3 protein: CASSMVSGSANEQFF. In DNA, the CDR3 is TGTGCCAGTAGTATGGTTAGCGGGAGTGCCAATGAGCAGTTCTTC.

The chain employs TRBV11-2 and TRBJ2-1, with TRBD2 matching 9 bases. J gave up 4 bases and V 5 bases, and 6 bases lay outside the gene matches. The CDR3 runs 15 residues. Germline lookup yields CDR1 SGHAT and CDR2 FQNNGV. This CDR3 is CASSLSGSFYNEQFF. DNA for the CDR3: TGTGCCAGCAGCCTTAGCGGGAGCTTTTACAATGAGCAGTTCTTC.

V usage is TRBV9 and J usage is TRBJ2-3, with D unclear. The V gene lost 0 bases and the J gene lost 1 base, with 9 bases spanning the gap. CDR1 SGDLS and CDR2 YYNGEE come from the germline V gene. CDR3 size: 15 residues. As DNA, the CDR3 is TGTGCCAGCAGCGTAGTCCCGGCGGGCACAGATACGCAGTATTTT. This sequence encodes CASSVVPAGTDTQYF. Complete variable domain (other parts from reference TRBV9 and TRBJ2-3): DSGVTQTPKHLITATGQRVTLRCSPRSGDLSVYWYQQSLDQGLQFLIQYYNGEERAKGNILERFSAQQFPDLHSELNLSSLELGDSALYFCASSVVPAGTDTQYFGPGTRLTVL.

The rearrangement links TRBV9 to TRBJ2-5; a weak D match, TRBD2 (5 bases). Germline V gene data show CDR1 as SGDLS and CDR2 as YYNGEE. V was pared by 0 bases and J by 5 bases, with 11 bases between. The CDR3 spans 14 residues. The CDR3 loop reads CASSVEDSRETQYF. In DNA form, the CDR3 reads TGTGCCAGCAGCGTAGAGGACTCAAGGGAGACCCAGTACTTC.

CDR3 nucleotide sequence: TGTGCCAGCAGTTTGGACACCAGCAACAATGAGCAGTTCTTC. This codes for CASSLDTSNNEQFF. The chain has TRBV28 and TRBJ2-1, with a possible D match to TRBD1 (5 bases). Trimming removed 3 bases at V and 5 bases at J, with 11 bases between. The CDR3 is made up of 14 amino acids. Germline loops: CDR1 MDHEN, CDR2 SYDVKM.

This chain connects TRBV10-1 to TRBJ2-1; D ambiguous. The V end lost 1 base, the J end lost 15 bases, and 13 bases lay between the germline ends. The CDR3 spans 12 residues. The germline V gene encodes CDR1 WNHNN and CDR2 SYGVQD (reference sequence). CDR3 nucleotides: TGCGCCAGCAGTGAGTTTGGAAGTGAGTGGTTCTTC. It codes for CASSEFGSEWFF.

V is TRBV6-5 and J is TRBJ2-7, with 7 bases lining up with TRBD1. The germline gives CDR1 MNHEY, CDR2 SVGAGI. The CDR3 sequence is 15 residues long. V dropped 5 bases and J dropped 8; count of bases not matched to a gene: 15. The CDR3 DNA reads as TGTGCCAGCAGTCCTATAACCGGGACAGTTTACAAGCAGTACTTC. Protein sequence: CASSPITGTVYKQYF.

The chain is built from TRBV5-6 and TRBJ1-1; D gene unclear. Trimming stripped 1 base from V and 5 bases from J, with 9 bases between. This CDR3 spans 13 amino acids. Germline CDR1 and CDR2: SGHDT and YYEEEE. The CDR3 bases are TGTGCCAGCAGCTTGCGGGCTCTGACTGAAGCTTTCTTT. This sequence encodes CASSLRALTEAFF.

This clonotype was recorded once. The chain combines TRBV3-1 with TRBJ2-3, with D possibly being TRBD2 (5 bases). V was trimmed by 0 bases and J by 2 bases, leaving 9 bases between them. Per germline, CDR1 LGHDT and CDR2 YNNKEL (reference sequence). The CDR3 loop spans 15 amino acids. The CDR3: CASSQDIAPTDTQYF. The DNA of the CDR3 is TGTGCCAGCAGCCAAGATATAGCGCCCACAGATACGCAGTATTTT.